The rows below give T cell receptor beta chains drawn from one sample of a study of radiotherapy plus CTLA-4 blockade in lung cancer. Clones were sequenced by immunoSEQ multiplex PCR, and TCRdb holds only the in-frame ones, with some missing. The repertoire has some 77,000 clones, approximately 83% of them found once; the top ten carry approximately 2%. The specimen comprised peripheral blood, sampled from a patient treated with radiotherapy plus ipilimumab. Source of these receptors: a human donor with non-small cell lung cancer who had a partial response to radiotherapy plus ipilimumab. The CDR3 runs from the conserved cysteine through the conserved F or W. Each record gives: CDR3 DNA, CDR3 protein, D gene, J gene, clone size, V gene. A D gene is named only where the DNA matches it firmly. The size entry is marked missing in some rows and otherwise reads once, few, many or a size class.

CDR3nt: TGCACCAGCAGCCAAGACCCCGGGACAGAGGCTCCCCCCGTGAGCAATCAGCCCCAGCATTTT
CDR3aa: CTSSQDPGTEAPPVSNQPQHF
d_gene: NA
j_gene: TRBJ1-5
abundance: NA
v_gene: TRBV1

CDR3nt: TGTGCCAGCAGTTTCGGGACAGTACTGAGGGAGCAGTACTTC
CDR3aa: CASSFGTVLREQYF
d_gene: TRBD1
j_gene: TRBJ2-7
abundance: NA
v_gene: TRBV28

CDR3nt: TGCAGCCTAAGAGTGAGTAGCACAGATACGCAGTATTTT
CDR3aa: CSLRVSSTDTQYF
d_gene: NA
j_gene: TRBJ2-3
abundance: NA
v_gene: TRBV29-1

CDR3nt: TGCGCCAGCAGCCAAGAGGGCAGGGGGAACGAAAAACTGTTTTTT
CDR3aa: CASSQEGRGNEKLFF
d_gene: TRBD1
j_gene: TRBJ1-4
abundance: NA
v_gene: TRBV4-3

CDR3nt: TGTGCCAGCAGCTCCTTGGGACAGGAGGTGAAAAAACTGTTTTTT
CDR3aa: CASSSLGQEVKKLFF
d_gene: TRBD1
j_gene: TRBJ1-4
abundance: NA
v_gene: TRBV2

CDR3nt: TGTGCCAGTAGTTTCGGTCCGGGGGGAGAGACCCAGTACTTC
CDR3aa: CASSFGPGGETQYF
d_gene: TRBD2
j_gene: TRBJ2-5
abundance: once
v_gene: TRBV19

CDR3nt: TGTGCCAGCAGCCAAGAGCGGGCCTTAAACACCGGGGAGCTGTTTTTT
CDR3aa: CASSQERALNTGELFF
d_gene: NA
j_gene: TRBJ2-2
abundance: NA
v_gene: TRBV4-2

CDR3nt: TGTGCCAGCAGCCCCATGACAGGGGACTATGGCTACACCTTC
CDR3aa: CASSPMTGDYGYTF
d_gene: TRBD1
j_gene: TRBJ1-2
abundance: NA
v_gene: TRBV7-3

CDR3nt: TGTGCCAGCTCACCACGGGCGGGAGCCGGGGCAGATACGCAGTATTTT
CDR3aa: CASSPRAGAGADTQYF
d_gene: TRBD2
j_gene: TRBJ2-3
abundance: NA
v_gene: TRBV18

CDR3nt: TGTGCCAGTAGTATAGACCCCCGGACAGCCTCCAAAAACATTCAGTACTTC
CDR3aa: CASSIDPRTASKNIQYF
d_gene: NA
j_gene: TRBJ2-4
abundance: few
v_gene: TRBV19

CDR3nt: TGTGCCAGCAGTGGACCGGGGGATGGCTACACCTTC
CDR3aa: CASSGPGDGYTF
d_gene: NA
j_gene: TRBJ1-2
abundance: NA
v_gene: TRBV6-4

CDR3nt: TGTGCCAGCAGCTTAGCGGAGGTCCGTATGGAGACCCAGTACTTC
CDR3aa: CASSLAEVRMETQYF
d_gene: NA
j_gene: TRBJ2-5
abundance: NA
v_gene: TRBV7-9

CDR3nt: TGTGCCAGCAGCTTAGATCCGGGGCAGCCCCAGCATTTT
CDR3aa: CASSLDPGQPQHF
d_gene: NA
j_gene: TRBJ1-5
abundance: NA
v_gene: TRBV7-2

CDR3nt: TGTGCCAGCAGCCAAGAAGAGGCTAGCGGGATTCAGTATTTT
CDR3aa: CASSQEEASGIQYF
d_gene: TRBD2
j_gene: TRBJ2-3
abundance: NA
v_gene: TRBV4-2

CDR3nt: TGCGCCAGCAGTGGGACGGGGGGGGGTTATAGCAATCAGCCCCAGCATTTT
CDR3aa: CASSGTGGGYSNQPQHF
d_gene: NA
j_gene: TRBJ1-5
abundance: NA
v_gene: TRBV4-1

CDR3nt: TGTGCCAGCAGCCTAAGCGGAGCCCCCACAGATACGCAGTATTTT
CDR3aa: CASSLSGAPTDTQYF
d_gene: NA
j_gene: TRBJ2-3
abundance: NA
v_gene: TRBV6-1

CDR3nt: TGTGCCAGCAGCACCCACAGGGGAGAAGAGACCCAGTACTTC
CDR3aa: CASSTHRGEETQYF
d_gene: TRBD1
j_gene: TRBJ2-5
abundance: NA
v_gene: TRBV11-3

CDR3nt: TGTGCCTGGAGGCGGGACTACACCGGGGAGCTGTTTTTT
CDR3aa: CAWRRDYTGELFF
d_gene: NA
j_gene: TRBJ2-2
abundance: NA
v_gene: TRBV30

CDR3nt: NA
CDR3aa: CASSFGRGSFF
d_gene: NA
j_gene: TRBJ1-1
abundance: NA
v_gene: TRBV7-9

CDR3nt: TGTGCCAGCAGCTTTGGAGGGGACGAGCAGTACTTC
CDR3aa: CASSFGGDEQYF
d_gene: NA
j_gene: TRBJ2-7
abundance: NA
v_gene: TRBV11-3

CDR3nt: TGTGCCAGTAGTATCGCGTCGAACACTGAAGCTTTCTTT
CDR3aa: CASSIASNTEAFF
d_gene: NA
j_gene: TRBJ1-1
abundance: few
v_gene: TRBV19

CDR3nt: TGTGCCAGCAGCGTAACCCGAGTACAGGGATCTGAAGCTTTCTTT
CDR3aa: CASSVTRVQGSEAFF
d_gene: NA
j_gene: TRBJ1-1
abundance: NA
v_gene: TRBV9

CDR3nt: TGTGCCAGCAGCTCCGACAGGGGGAGGAACGAGCAGTACTTC
CDR3aa: CASSSDRGRNEQYF
d_gene: TRBD1
j_gene: TRBJ2-7
abundance: NA
v_gene: TRBV7-2

CDR3nt: TGTGCCAGCAGCCAAGATGAGTTAGGGACAGGGGTCAATCAGCCCCAGCATTTT
CDR3aa: CASSQDELGTGVNQPQHF
d_gene: TRBD1
j_gene: TRBJ1-5
abundance: NA
v_gene: TRBV14

CDR3nt: TGTGCCAGCAGTGCATCCGGGACTACCCGGAATGAGCAGTTCTTC
CDR3aa: CASSASGTTRNEQFF
d_gene: TRBD2
j_gene: TRBJ2-1
abundance: NA
v_gene: TRBV6-4

CDR3nt: TGTGCCAGCAGTTACCGAGCGGGCAATCAGCCCCAGCATTTT
CDR3aa: CASSYRAGNQPQHF
d_gene: NA
j_gene: TRBJ1-5
abundance: NA
v_gene: TRBV6-6

CDR3nt: TGTGCCAGCAGTTTACGGGGAATGGGGGCGAGCAATCAGCCCCAGCATTTT
CDR3aa: CASSLRGMGASNQPQHF
d_gene: NA
j_gene: TRBJ1-5
abundance: once
v_gene: TRBV28

CDR3nt: TGTGCCAGCAGCCGAGGAATAGAGGGATTTTTGAACACTGAAGCTTTCTTT
CDR3aa: CASSRGIEGFLNTEAFF
d_gene: NA
j_gene: TRBJ1-1
abundance: NA
v_gene: TRBV11-2

CDR3nt: TGTGCCAGCAGTAAACTCGGGGACACCGGGGAGCTGTTTTTT
CDR3aa: CASSKLGDTGELFF
d_gene: NA
j_gene: TRBJ2-2
abundance: NA
v_gene: TRBV6-6

CDR3nt: TGTGCCAGCGGACTAGCGGCCATCTACAATGAGCAGTTCTTC
CDR3aa: CASGLAAIYNEQFF
d_gene: TRBD2
j_gene: TRBJ2-1
abundance: NA
v_gene: TRBV6-1

CDR3nt: TGTGCCAGCAGCCACCAGAGGCTCGGCAAAAACATTCAGTACTTC
CDR3aa: CASSHQRLGKNIQYF
d_gene: NA
j_gene: TRBJ2-4
abundance: NA
v_gene: TRBV6-5

CDR3nt: TGTGCCAGCAGTCCCGGAACAGGGGGGAACACTGAAGCTTTCTTT
CDR3aa: CASSPGTGGNTEAFF
d_gene: TRBD1
j_gene: TRBJ1-1
abundance: NA
v_gene: TRBV6-5

CDR3nt: TGTGCCAGCAGCGCTGGACAGTTTAATGAAAAACTGTTTTTT
CDR3aa: CASSAGQFNEKLFF
d_gene: NA
j_gene: TRBJ1-4
abundance: few
v_gene: TRBV7-9

CDR3nt: TGTGCCAGCAGCTTGGCGGGGGGCGGGGCCTACAATGAGCAGTTCTTC
CDR3aa: CASSLAGGGAYNEQFF
d_gene: NA
j_gene: TRBJ2-1
abundance: NA
v_gene: TRBV5-4

CDR3nt: TGTGCCTGGAACGCCAGACGGGAGCGCGAGCAGTACTTC
CDR3aa: CAWNARREREQYF
d_gene: NA
j_gene: TRBJ2-7
abundance: once
v_gene: TRBV30

CDR3nt: TGTGCCAGCAGTCCCCACCCCGGGACTAGCGGGCCCACCACCTACGAGCAGTACTTC
CDR3aa: CASSPHPGTSGPTTYEQYF
d_gene: TRBD2
j_gene: TRBJ2-7
abundance: large
v_gene: TRBV27

CDR3nt: TGTGCCAGCAGCCCATCCGGGGGGCGCCGGGAGACCCAGTACTTC
CDR3aa: CASSPSGGRRETQYF
d_gene: NA
j_gene: TRBJ2-5
abundance: NA
v_gene: TRBV7-9

CDR3nt: TGTGCCAGCAGCGTAGGAATTACACGGGTGGGCTACGAGCAGTACTTC
CDR3aa: CASSVGITRVGYEQYF
d_gene: NA
j_gene: TRBJ2-7
abundance: NA
v_gene: TRBV9

CDR3nt: TGTGCCAGCAGCGTAGGTCTGGGCAGGGCTGGCTATGGCTACACCTTC
CDR3aa: CASSVGLGRAGYGYTF
d_gene: NA
j_gene: TRBJ1-2
abundance: few
v_gene: TRBV9

CDR3nt: TGCAGTGCCAGACAGCGGGATACGCAGTATTTT
CDR3aa: CSARQRDTQYF
d_gene: NA
j_gene: TRBJ2-3
abundance: NA
v_gene: TRBV20-1

CDR3nt: TGTGCCAGCAGCGGACTGAATAGCAATCAGCCCCAGCATTTT
CDR3aa: CASSGLNSNQPQHF
d_gene: NA
j_gene: TRBJ1-5
abundance: NA
v_gene: TRBV6-5

CDR3nt: TGCAGCGTTGGAAAAGACAGGCAAAAAGCCTTCTTT
CDR3aa: CSVGKDRQKAFF
d_gene: NA
j_gene: TRBJ1-1
abundance: NA
v_gene: TRBV29-1

CDR3nt: TGTGCCAGCAGCCTCTACGGGACAGGGGCCGGGGAGCTGTTTTTT
CDR3aa: CASSLYGTGAGELFF
d_gene: TRBD1
j_gene: TRBJ2-2
abundance: once
v_gene: TRBV11-3

CDR3nt: TGCGCCAGCAGCCGCCAACCTGCTAGCGGGGCCTACAATGAGCAGTTCTTC
CDR3aa: CASSRQPASGAYNEQFF
d_gene: TRBD2
j_gene: TRBJ2-1
abundance: NA
v_gene: TRBV4-1

CDR3nt: TGTGCCAGCAGACCCGTAGCCCTGAATGAAAAACTGTTTTTT
CDR3aa: CASRPVALNEKLFF
d_gene: NA
j_gene: TRBJ1-4
abundance: NA
v_gene: TRBV6-1

CDR3nt: TGTGCCAGCAGTTTGGTGGGCAGCACCTATGGCTACACCTTC
CDR3aa: CASSLVGSTYGYTF
d_gene: NA
j_gene: TRBJ1-2
abundance: NA
v_gene: TRBV28

CDR3nt: TGCGCCAGCAGCTACAGGACTAGCGGGAGTGCCGGGGAGCTGTTTTTT
CDR3aa: CASSYRTSGSAGELFF
d_gene: TRBD2
j_gene: TRBJ2-2
abundance: NA
v_gene: TRBV5-1

CDR3nt: TGTGCCAGCAAGGGACTAGGATTAGGTGGGGCCAACGTCCTGACTTTC
CDR3aa: CASKGLGLGGANVLTF
d_gene: TRBD2
j_gene: TRBJ2-6
abundance: NA
v_gene: TRBV9

CDR3nt: TGTGCCAGCAGCGTAGATGATAGCGGGAGTCCCGGGGAGCTGTTTTTT
CDR3aa: CASSVDDSGSPGELFF
d_gene: TRBD2
j_gene: TRBJ2-2
abundance: NA
v_gene: TRBV9

CDR3nt: TGCGCCAGCAGCCAAGTTCTTAATTCACCCCTCCACTTT
CDR3aa: CASSQVLNSPLHF
d_gene: NA
j_gene: TRBJ1-6
abundance: NA
v_gene: TRBV4-3

CDR3nt: TGTGCCAGCAGCACAAGGACTAGCGGGAGTGGTAATGAGCAGTTCTTC
CDR3aa: CASSTRTSGSGNEQFF
d_gene: TRBD2
j_gene: TRBJ2-1
abundance: NA
v_gene: TRBV7-9

CDR3nt: TGTGCCAGCAGTGACAGGGGGGAATACAACACTGAAGCTTTCTTT
CDR3aa: CASSDRGEYNTEAFF
d_gene: TRBD1
j_gene: TRBJ1-1
abundance: NA
v_gene: TRBV6-1

CDR3nt: TGTGCCTGGAGTGTACGCGGGGTAGGCGAAAAACTGTTTTTT
CDR3aa: CAWSVRGVGEKLFF
d_gene: NA
j_gene: TRBJ1-4
abundance: NA
v_gene: TRBV30

CDR3nt: TGTGCCAGTAGTATAGACAACAGGGGGAGTGAAGCTTTCTTT
CDR3aa: CASSIDNRGSEAFF
d_gene: TRBD1
j_gene: TRBJ1-1
abundance: NA
v_gene: TRBV19

CDR3nt: TGTGCCAGCAGTGAAGTGGGGGGTAGCTCCTATAATTCACCCCTCCACTTT
CDR3aa: CASSEVGGSSYNSPLHF
d_gene: NA
j_gene: TRBJ1-6
abundance: NA
v_gene: TRBV6-1

CDR3nt: TGCGCCAGCAGCCAAGGGTACAGGGGATCCTACAATGAGCAGTTCTTC
CDR3aa: CASSQGYRGSYNEQFF
d_gene: TRBD1
j_gene: TRBJ2-1
abundance: NA
v_gene: TRBV4-3

CDR3nt: TGCGCCAGCAGCGGACAGGGGAGCTCCTACGAGCAGTACTTC
CDR3aa: CASSGQGSSYEQYF
d_gene: TRBD1
j_gene: TRBJ2-7
abundance: NA
v_gene: TRBV4-1